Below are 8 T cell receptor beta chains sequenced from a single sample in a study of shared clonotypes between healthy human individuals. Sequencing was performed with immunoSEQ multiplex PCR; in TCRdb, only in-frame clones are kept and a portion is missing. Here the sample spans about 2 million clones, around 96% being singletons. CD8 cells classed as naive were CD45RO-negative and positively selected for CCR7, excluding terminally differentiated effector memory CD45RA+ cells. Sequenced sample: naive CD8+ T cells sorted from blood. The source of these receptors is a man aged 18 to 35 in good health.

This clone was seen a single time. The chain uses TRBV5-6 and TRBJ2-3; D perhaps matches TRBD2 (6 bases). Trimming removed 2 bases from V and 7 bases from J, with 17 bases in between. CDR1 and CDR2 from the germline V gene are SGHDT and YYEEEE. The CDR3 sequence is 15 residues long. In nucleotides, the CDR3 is TGTGCCAGCAGCTTTGACGTAGCTGGAGGGCATACGCAGTATTTT. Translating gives CASSFDVAGGHTQYF.

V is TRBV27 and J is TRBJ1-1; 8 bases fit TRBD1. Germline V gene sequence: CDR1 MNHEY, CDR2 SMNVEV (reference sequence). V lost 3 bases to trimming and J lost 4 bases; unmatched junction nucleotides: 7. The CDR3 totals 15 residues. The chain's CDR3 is CASSFEAGGVTEAFF. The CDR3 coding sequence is TGTGCCAGCAGTTTCGAGGCAGGGGGCGTCACTGAAGCTTTCTTT.

In nucleotides, the CDR3 is TGCGCCAGCAGGCCGACGGGGACCGGTGAAGCTTTCTTT. Residues: CASRPTGTGEAFF. The chain links TRBV10-2 to TRBJ1-1, with D tentatively TRBD1 (5 bases). V was clipped by 6 bases and J by 7 bases, with 15 bases between them. Germline CDR1 WSHSY, CDR2 SAAADI. The CDR3 spans 13 residues.

The CDR3 region is CASSPGAGQSNEQFF. CDR3 nucleotides: TGCGCCAGCAGCCCGGGGGCGGGACAGTCCAATGAGCAGTTCTTC. V is TRBV5-1 and J is TRBJ2-1; perhaps TRBD1 as D (7 bases). CDR3 size: 15 residues. V lost 4 bases, J lost 6 bases, and 17 bases lay in between. Looked up from germline, CDR1 is SGHRS and CDR2 is YFSETQ.

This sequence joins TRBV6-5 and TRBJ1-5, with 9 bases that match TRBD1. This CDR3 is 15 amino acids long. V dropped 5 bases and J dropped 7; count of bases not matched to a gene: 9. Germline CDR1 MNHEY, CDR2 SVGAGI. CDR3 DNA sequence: TGTGCCAGCAGTGTAGTACAGGGGGCCGCCCAGCCCCAGCATTTT. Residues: CASSVVQGAAQPQHF.

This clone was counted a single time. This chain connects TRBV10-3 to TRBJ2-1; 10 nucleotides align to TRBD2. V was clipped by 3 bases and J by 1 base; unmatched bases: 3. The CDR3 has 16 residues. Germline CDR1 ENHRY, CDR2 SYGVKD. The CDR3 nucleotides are TGTGCCATCAGTGATCTAGCGGGAGAGTCCTACAATGAGCAGTTCTTC. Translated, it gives CAISDLAGESYNEQFF.

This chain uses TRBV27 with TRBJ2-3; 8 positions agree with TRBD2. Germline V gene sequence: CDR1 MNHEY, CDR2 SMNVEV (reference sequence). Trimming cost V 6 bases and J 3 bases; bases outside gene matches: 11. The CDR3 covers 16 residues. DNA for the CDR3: TGTGCCAGCAGCGGGAGGCCAGCGGGAGCGACAGATACGCAGTATTTT. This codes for CASSGRPAGATDTQYF.

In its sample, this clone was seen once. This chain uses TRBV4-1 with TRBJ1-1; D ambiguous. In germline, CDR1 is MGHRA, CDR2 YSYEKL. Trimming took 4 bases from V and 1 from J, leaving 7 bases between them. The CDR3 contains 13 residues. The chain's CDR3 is CASSRMGNTEAFF. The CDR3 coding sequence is TGCGCCAGCAGCCGAATGGGGAACACTGAAGCTTTCTTT.